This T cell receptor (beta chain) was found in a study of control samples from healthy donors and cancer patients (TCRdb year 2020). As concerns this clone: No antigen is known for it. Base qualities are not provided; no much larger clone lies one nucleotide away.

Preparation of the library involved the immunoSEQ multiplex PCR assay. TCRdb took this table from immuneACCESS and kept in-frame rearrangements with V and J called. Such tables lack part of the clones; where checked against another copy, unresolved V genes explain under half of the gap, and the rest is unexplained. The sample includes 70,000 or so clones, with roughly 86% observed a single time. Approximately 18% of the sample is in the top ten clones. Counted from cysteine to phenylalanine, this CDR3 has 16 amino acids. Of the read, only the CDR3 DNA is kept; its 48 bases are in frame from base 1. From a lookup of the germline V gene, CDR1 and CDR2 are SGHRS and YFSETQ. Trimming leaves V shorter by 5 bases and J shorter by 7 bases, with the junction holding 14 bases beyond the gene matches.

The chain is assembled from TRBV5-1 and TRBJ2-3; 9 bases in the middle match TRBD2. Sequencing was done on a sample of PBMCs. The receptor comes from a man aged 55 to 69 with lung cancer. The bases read TGCGCCAGCAGGCGAATTACCGGGACTAGCTCTAATACGCAGTATTTT. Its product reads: CASRRITGTSSNTQYF.